Listed here are 23 T cell receptor beta chains from one sample, sequenced in a study of blood T cells in healthy people across ages. Using a J-beta primer mix together with a sample-barcoded 5' primer, a second PCR was run for roughly 6 to 11 cycles. Each CDR3 protein gets one entry after TCRdb re-called the 5' RACE reads with MiXCR. The data show about 640,000 distinct CDR3 sequences, with approximately 30% seen just once and 15% to 19% held by the top ten. Sequences were obtained from blood. All receptors come from a woman aged 80 or over in good health.

This clonotype was observed many times. J is TRBJ2-3 and V is TRBV4-3, with D hard to call. V was trimmed by 0 bases and J by 1 base, leaving 5 bases between them. This CDR3 contains 14 residues. Per the germline V gene, CDR1 is LGHNA and CDR2 is YSLEER. CDR3 region: CASSQDTGTDTQYF. For the CDR3, the DNA is TGCGCCAGCAGCCAAGATACCGGCACAGATACGCAGTATTTT.

This clonotype was seen repeatedly, ten times or more. The chain recombines TRBV12-3 or TRBV12-4 with TRBJ2-6; D is perhaps TRBD1 (6 bases). V lost 7 bases and J lost 2, with 9 bases in between. The CDR3 totals 14 residues. CDR3 loop: CASKKGAGANVLTF. For the CDR3, the DNA is TGTGCCAGCAAGAAGGGGGCTGGGGCCAACGTCCTGACTTTC.

The chain links TRBV24-1 to TRBJ2-5; 9 bases map to TRBD1. With the DNA end fitting TRBJ2-7 better, the J assignment may be wrong. This CDR3 is 14 amino acids long. CDR1 and CDR2 from the germline V gene are KGHDR and SFDVKD. CDR3 region: CATSDQDRGIEQYF. CDR3 nucleotide sequence: TGTGCCACCAGTGATCAGGACAGGGGAATCGAGCAGTACTTC.

J is TRBJ1-1 and V is TRBV10-2; no firm D call. There are 13 residues in the CDR3. Germline V gene lookup returns CDR1 WSHSY and CDR2 SAAADI. V was trimmed by 8 bases and J by 1 base, leaving 11 bases between them. CDR3 loop: CASAVAENTEAFF. CDR3 in DNA: TGCGCCAGCGCGGTGGCCGAGAACACTGAAGCTTTCTTT.

For this clonotype: A much larger clone sits a single nucleotide away, making a read error possible. The J gene is TRBJ1-6, the V gene TRBV20-1, with D tentatively TRBD1 (5 bases). Trimming stripped 4 bases from V and 1 base from J, with 17 bases between. The germline V gene has CDR1 DFQATT and CDR2 SNEGSKA (reference sequence). The CDR3 length is 17 residues. CDR3 sequence (DNA): TGCAGTGCTATGGTTGTAGCCCCAGGGTCCTATAATTCACCCCTCCACTTT. The encoded protein is CSAMVVAPGSYNSPLHF.

There are many counts of this clonotype. V and J are TRBV15 and TRBJ2-5, with D tentatively TRBD2 (6 bases). The CDR3 extends over 15 amino acids. Germline CDR1 reads LNHNV; CDR2 reads YYDKDF (reference sequence). The V and J ends lost 2 bases and 5 bases respectively, with 15 bases between them. The CDR3 loop is CATSRPGGQSETQYF. The CDR3 DNA follows: TGTGCCACCAGCAGACCCGGAGGGCAGTCGGAGACCCAGTACTTC.

This clonotype was seen ten or more times. The chain couples TRBV7-8 to TRBJ2-1; unclear D gene. Germline V CDR1 and CDR2: SGHVS, FQNEAQ. The V end was cut by 2 bases, the J end by 10 bases, with 12 bases between. CDR3 length: 13 residues. The DNA for the CDR3 is TGTGCCAGCAGCTTACGACCCGAGAAAGAGCAGTTCTTC. Encoded protein: CASSLRPEKEQFF.

This clonotype was recorded many times. DNA of the CDR3: TGTGCCAGCAGCCTACAGGGGGACGAGCAGTTCTTC. Translation gives CASSLQGDEQFF. The chain joins TRBV3-1 to TRBJ2-1; 8 bases line up with TRBD1. Per the germline V gene, CDR1 is LGHDT and CDR2 is YNNKEL (reference sequence). The CDR3 has 12 amino acids. After removal of 4 bases from V and 10 bases from J, the junction contained 3 bases not matched to a gene.

This clonotype appeared many times. The chain joins TRBV30 to TRBJ2-5; 10 bases align to TRBD2. Germline-derived CDR1 and CDR2 are GTSNPN and SVGIG (reference sequence). V shed 0 bases and J 2 bases; nucleotides not matched to a gene: 6. The CDR3 is made up of 16 amino acids. The CDR3 spells CAWSVQIAGGQETQYF. The CDR3 DNA is TGTGCCTGGAGTGTACAGATAGCGGGGGGACAAGAGACCCAGTACTTC.

In nucleotides, the CDR3 is TGCAGTGCTAGGGACTCAGGGAGGGGGATGAACACTGAAGCTTTCTTT. Translation gives CSARDSGRGMNTEAFF. This chain connects TRBV20-1 to TRBJ1-1, with D possibly matching TRBD1 (6 bases). CDR1 is DFQATT and CDR2 is SNEGSKA in the germline V gene (reference sequence). This CDR3 contains 16 residues. V lost 3 bases and J 0 bases, leaving 17 bases between the germline ends.

This clonotype was detected many times. J is TRBJ2-3 and V is TRBV6-4; D unresolved. This CDR3 has 14 residues. CDR1 is MRHNA, CDR2 SNTAGT, per germline. Trimming stripped 4 bases from V and 4 bases from J, with 12 bases between. CDR3 protein: CASSALPRSDTQYF. The CDR3 nucleotides read TGTGCCAGCAGTGCGCTACCTCGGTCAGATACGCAGTATTTT.

The sample holds one count of this clonotype. One base away lies a much larger clone, so this may be a sequencing read error. This chain links TRBV9 with TRBJ2-5, with TRBD1 identical over 9 bases. The J call may be faulty, since TRBJ2-7 better matches the DNA end. The CDR3 is made up of 16 amino acids. Germline lookup yields CDR1 SGDLS and CDR2 YYNGEE. In nucleotides, the CDR3 is TGTGCCGGCAGCCCTACACCGGGGGACAGGGTCGACGAGCAGTACTTC. Its translation: CAGSPTPGDRVDEQYF.

The chain employs TRBV15 and TRBJ2-1; weak D call: TRBD1 (5 bases). The J call may be faulty, since TRBJ2-7 better matches the DNA end. This CDR3 comprises 14 residues. Per the germline V gene, CDR1 is LNHNV and CDR2 is YYDKDF (reference sequence). The CDR3 sequence is CATSREGAPYEQYF. In nucleotides, the CDR3 is TGTGCCACCAGCAGAGAAGGGGCCCCCTACGAGCAGTACTTC.

This clonotype turned up a few times. This may be a read error: a much more frequent sequence differs by one nucleotide. J is TRBJ2-7 and V is TRBV4-2, with D perhaps TRBD1 (5 bases). Trimming took 3 bases from V and 3 from J, leaving 15 bases between them. This CDR3 spans 15 amino acids. Per germline, CDR1 LGHNA and CDR2 YNFKEQ. The CDR3: CASSQAQQVSYEQYF. Here the CDR3 DNA reads TGTGCCAGCAGCCAGGCTCAACAGGTAAGCTACGAGCAGTACTTC.

This clonotype was counted once. An end of the junction differs from the germline gene, which may be a read error. CDR3 sequence reads: CSVGLAKNSQYF. CDR3 nucleotides: TGCAGCGTAGGCCTAGCCAAAAACAGTCAGTACTTC. V is TRBV29-1 and J is TRBJ2-4; perhaps TRBD2 as D (5 bases). The CDR3 extends over 12 amino acids. Germline V gene sequence: CDR1 SQVTM, CDR2 ANQGSEA. The variable domain in full, with the rest retrieved from reference TRBV29-1 and TRBJ2-4, is SAVISQKPSRDICQRGTSLTIQCQVDSQVTMMFWYRQQPGQSLTLIATANQGSEATYESGFVIDKFPISRPNLTFSTLTVSNMSPEDSSIYLCSVGLAKNSQYFGAGTRLSVL.

The chain has TRBV6-5 and TRBJ1-6; no clear D. Trimming cost V 6 bases and J 0 bases, with 9 bases left between them. In germline, CDR1 is MNHEY, CDR2 SVGAGI. This CDR3 contains 15 residues. CDR3 region: CASRSRGSYNSPLHF. The CDR3 bases are TGTGCCAGCAGGTCTCGGGGCTCCTATAATTCACCCCTCCACTTT.

This clonotype occurred a few times. This clone may be a read error of a much larger clone one base away. This chain connects TRBV7-2 to TRBJ2-5, with TRBD1 matching over 8 bases. The last part of the DNA fits TRBJ1-2 better; the J call may be wrong. Germline-derived CDR1 and CDR2 are SGHTA and FQGNSA. The CDR3 sequence is 14 residues long. This CDR3 is CASSCDRTGNGYTF. The DNA of the CDR3 is TGTGCCAGCAGCTGCGATAGGACAGGGAATGGCTACACCTTC.

This clonotype was observed many times. V is TRBV20-1 and J is TRBJ2-3; TRBD2 aligns across 8 bases. CDR1 and CDR2 (germline): DFQATT, SNEGSKA (reference sequence). This CDR3 is built from 15 residues. The V segment lost 3 bases and the J segment 3 bases; nucleotides outside the gene matches: 8. CDR3 region: CSASAVAGGTDTQYF. The CDR3 nucleotides read TGCAGTGCTAGCGCCGTTGCGGGGGGAACAGATACGCAGTATTTT.

The chain employs TRBV12-3 or TRBV12-4 and TRBJ1-4; D not resolved. V was trimmed by 5 bases and J by 6 bases, leaving 16 bases between them. The CDR3 is 15 amino acids. Here the CDR3 DNA reads TGTGCCAGCAGTCCACCCGGGGATAGGGATGAAAAACTGTTTTTT. Translating it yields CASSPPGDRDEKLFF.

The gene calls are TRBV20-1 and TRBJ2-4; D may correspond to TRBD1 or TRBD2 (5 bases each). This CDR3 is 14 amino acids long. Per the germline V gene, CDR1 is DFQATT and CDR2 is SNEGSKA (reference sequence). V dropped 5 bases and J dropped 0 bases, with 11 bases sitting between them. The CDR3: CSALGDLAKNIQYF. In DNA, the CDR3 is TGCAGTGCTCTGGGGGATCTAGCCAAAAACATTCAGTACTTC.

This clonotype was recorded at least ten times. The chain employs TRBV24-1 and TRBJ2-1; D gene unclear. CDR3 size: 14 residues. V lost 3 bases and J lost 4, with 9 bases in between. Germline V gene sequence: CDR1 KGHDR, CDR2 SFDVKD. The CDR3 DNA follows: TGTGCCACCAGTGATCCTAGGTCTTACAATGAGCAGTTCTTC. Its protein is CATSDPRSYNEQFF.

There are many counts of this clonotype. The rearrangement joins TRBV3-1 to TRBJ2-1; 7 bases match TRBD1. The CDR3 is 17 amino acids. V shed 4 bases, J shed 0 bases, and the junction held 9 bases outside the gene matches. The V gene's germline CDR1 is LGHDT and CDR2 YNNKEL (reference sequence). DNA for the CDR3: TGTGCCAGCAGCCCCCGGGACAGCTCGAGCTCCTACAATGAGCAGTTCTTC. This sequence encodes CASSPRDSSSSYNEQFF.

This clonotype has at least ten counts. The genes are TRBV7-2 and TRBJ2-7; D unclear. V was clipped by 3 bases and J by 5 bases, with 11 bases between them. Germline V CDR1 and CDR2: SGHTA, FQGNSA. CDR3 length equals 13 residues. CDR3 residues: CASSFSIGDEQYF. DNA of the CDR3: TGTGCCAGCAGCTTTTCAATTGGAGACGAGCAGTACTTC.